The rows below give T cell receptor beta chains drawn from one sample of a study of blood T cell repertoires in COVID-19. Profiled with immunoSEQ multiplex PCR; TCRdb holds only in-frame clones, not every one. The repertoire holds over 65,000 clones, with about 87% as singletons. The sequenced sample consisted of peripheral blood. Receptors were obtained from a human donor in a cohort sampled during active COVID-19. Each CDR3 is given with its conserved first and last residue. A D gene is named only where the DNA matches it firmly. Only some rows state a clone size, as once, few, many or a class for expanded clones.

j_call d_call v_call clone_size cdr3_length cdr3_aa cdr3_nt
TRBJ2-3 - TRBV6-4 - 13 CASSDQGPDTQYF TGTGCCAGCAGTGACCAGGGTCCCGATACGCAGTATTTT
TRBJ1-2 TRBD1 TRBV18 few 16 CASSPVPGQVNYGYTF TGTGCCAGCTCACCGGTCCCGGGACAGGTTAACTATGGCTACACCTTC
TRBJ2-3 TRBD2 TRBV10-2 - 14 CASREREGLGVQYF TGCGCCAGCAGGGAGCGGGAGGGTCTTGGCGTGCAGTATTTT
TRBJ2-3 TRBD2 TRBV4-2 once 17 CASSPETSGTLTDTQYF TGTGCCAGCAGCCCTGAGACTAGCGGGACCCTCACAGATACGCAGTATTTT
TRBJ1-1 - TRBV6-1 - 16 CASSEYESGVRTEAFF TGTGCCAGCAGTGAATACGAATCGGGAGTAAGGACTGAAGCTTTCTTT
TRBJ2-7 - TRBV3-1/TRBV3-2 - 12 CASSHDFYEQYF TGTGCCAGCAGCCACGACTTCTACGAGCAGTACTTC
TRBJ2-1 TRBD2 TRBV19 - 18 CASIQGTSGRAGYNEQFF TGTGCCAGTATCCAAGGGACTAGCGGGAGGGCCGGCTACAATGAGCAGTTCTTC
TRBJ2-3 - TRBV9 few 17 CASSVGVGGGRTDTQYF TGTGCCAGCAGCGTGGGGGTAGGGGGAGGGAGAACAGATACGCAGTATTTT
TRBJ2-2 TRBD1 TRBV14 few 15 CASSQDRPNTGELFF TGTGCCAGCAGTCAGGACAGGCCGAACACCGGGGAGCTGTTTTTT
TRBJ1-1 - TRBV20-1 - 11 CSGLSSTEAFF TGCAGCGGACTGAGCAGCACTGAAGCTTTCTTT
TRBJ2-5 - TRBV7-3 once 14 CASSFTGGQETQYF TGTGCCAGCAGCTTCACTGGCGGACAAGAGACCCAGTACTTC
TRBJ1-1 - TRBV10-3 - 16 CAAGRQGTTVVTEAFF TGTGCCGCGGGGAGGCAGGGTACGACGGTAGTGACTGAAGCTTTCTTT
TRBJ1-1 TRBD1 TRBV19 few 15 CASSTSDRGDTEAFF TGTGCCAGTAGTACCTCGGACAGGGGCGACACTGAAGCTTTCTTT
TRBJ2-7 TRBD2 TRBV3-1/TRBV3-2 - 15 CASSPLSGSTHEQYF TGTGCCAGCAGCCCCCTTAGCGGGAGTACCCACGAGCAGTACTTC
TRBJ1-1 - TRBV9 - 16 CASSVGPAGMNTEAFF TGTGCCAGCAGCGTAGGCCCAGCAGGGATGAACACTGAAGCTTTCTTT
TRBJ1-2 - TRBV27 - 16 CASSTSGGGRLYGYTF TGTGCCAGCAGCACCTCCGGGGGGGGAAGGCTCTATGGCTACACCTTC
TRBJ1-4 - TRBV30 - 13 CAWSSATNEKLFF TGTGCCTGGAGCTCCGCAACTAATGAAAAACTGTTTTTT
TRBJ2-3 TRBD2 TRBV6-2/TRBV6-3 - 18 CASSYGFSGTSGRDTQYF TGTGCCAGCAGTTACGGTTTCAGCGGGACTAGCGGGAGAGATACGCAGTATTTT
TRBJ1-3 TRBD1 TRBV5-1 once 15 CASSYGTGRGNTIYF TGCGCCAGCAGCTATGGGACAGGGCGGGGAAACACCATATATTTT
TRBJ2-1 - TRBV5-4 - 16 CASSLGGRSSHNEQFF TGTGCCAGCAGCTTGGGGGGGAGGTCATCCCACAATGAGCAGTTCTTC
TRBJ1-2 - TRBV2 - 12 CASREGGYGYTF TGTGCCAGCAGGGAAGGAGGCTATGGCTACACCTTC
TRBJ2-3 TRBD2 TRBV6-5 - 16 CASSYSSGAGVDTQYF TGTGCCAGCAGTTACTCGTCCGGGGCGGGAGTCGATACGCAGTATTTT
TRBJ2-1 TRBD2 TRBV18 - 17 CASSPLGGLAGGNEQFF TGTGCCAGCTCACCTCTCGGGGGACTAGCGGGCGGGAATGAGCAGTTCTTC
TRBJ1-1 - TRBV5-4 - 16 CASSLDPFGGDTEAFF TGTGCCAGCAGCCTAGACCCGTTTGGGGGGGACACTGAAGCTTTCTTT
TRBJ2-5 - TRBV7-9 - 13 CASSFDRQETQYF TGTGCCAGCAGCTTCGACAGGCAGGAGACCCAGTACTTC
TRBJ1-2 - TRBV4-1 once 16 CASSQGLPGLMHGYTF TGCGCCAGCAGCCAAGGGTTGCCGGGTCTCATGCATGGCTACACCTTC
TRBJ2-1 TRBD2 TRBV23-1 once 20 CASSQSLCLAGGSSYNEQFF TGCGCCAGCAGTCAATCTCTGTGTCTAGCGGGAGGGTCCTCCTACAATGAGCAGTTCTTC
TRBJ1-3 - TRBV6-5 - 13 CATTEPSGNTIYF TGTGCCACCACGGAGCCCTCTGGAAACACCATATATTTT
TRBJ2-7 TRBD2 TRBV6-1 - 15 CASSELAGETYEQYF TGTGCCAGCAGTGAACTAGCGGGAGAGACCTACGAGCAGTACTTC
TRBJ1-5 TRBD1 TRBV7-8 - 15 CASSLLDRGNQPQHF TGTGCCAGCAGCTTACTAGACAGGGGAAATCAGCCCCAGCATTTT
TRBJ2-1 - TRBV10-3 - 11 CAIGQSSEQFF TGTGCCATCGGGCAGTCGTCTGAGCAGTTCTTC
TRBJ2-7 - TRBV7-2 once 16 CASSQGGSGRFNEQYF TGTGCCAGCAGCCAAGGGGGATCCGGGAGGTTCAACGAGCAGTACTTC
TRBJ1-2 TRBD1 TRBV19 - 14 CASTHSTGSEGYTF TGTGCCAGTACCCACTCGACAGGGTCTGAAGGCTACACCTTC
TRBJ1-3 - TRBV5-5 - 15 CASSLGAESGNTIYF TGTGCCAGCAGCTTGGGGGCAGAGTCTGGAAACACCATATATTTT
TRBJ2-7 TRBD2 TRBV5-6 - 13 CASSPSGTYEQYF TGTGCCAGCAGCCCTAGCGGGACGTACGAGCAGTACTTC
TRBJ1-1 - TRBV7-9 - 13 CASSATFGTEAFF TGTGCCAGCAGCGCCACTTTTGGCACTGAAGCTTTCTTT
TRBJ1-1 TRBD1 TRBV30 once 13 CAWSSRGIAEAFF TGTGCCTGGAGTAGCAGGGGGATCGCTGAAGCTTTCTTT
TRBJ1-2 - TRBV28 once 14 CASSSQVGGHGYTF TGTGCCAGCAGTTCCCAGGTCGGGGGGCATGGCTACACCTTC
TRBJ1-4 - TRBV5-1 - 13 CASSLVPNEKLFF TGCGCCAGCAGCTTGGTTCCAAATGAAAAACTGTTTTTT
TRBJ1-2 - TRBV4-2 - 13 CASSPGGGDGYTF TGTGCCAGCAGCCCAGGAGGGGGGGATGGCTACACCTTC
TRBJ2-2 TRBD1 TRBV9 - 17 CASSVDLGGFNTGELFF TGTGCCAGCAGCGTAGACTTAGGGGGCTTCAACACCGGGGAGCTGTTTTTT
TRBJ2-5 TRBD1 TRBV5-6 - 14 CASSSDRAQETQYF TGTGCCAGCAGCTCGGACAGGGCCCAAGAGACCCAGTACTTC
TRBJ1-1 - TRBV9 - 14 CASSGEGMNTEAFF TGTGCCAGCAGCGGGGAGGGGATGAACACTGAAGCTTTCTTT
TRBJ2-1 - TRBV28 - 16 CASSLSGTVSYNEQFF TGTGCCAGCAGCCTCTCCGGTACAGTGAGCTACAATGAGCAGTTCTTC
TRBJ1-4 TRBD1 TRBV3-1/TRBV3-2 - 15 CASSQTGQGGEKLFF TGTGCCAGCAGCCAGACGGGACAGGGTGGGGAAAAACTGTTTTTT
TRBJ2-6 - TRBV7-3 - 18 CASSLRGDSHSGANVLTF TGTGCCAGCAGCTTAAGGGGGGACAGTCACTCTGGGGCCAACGTCCTGACTTTC
TRBJ2-1 TRBD2 TRBV19 - 16 CASGGLAGSSYNEQFF TGTGCCAGTGGGGGACTAGCGGGGAGCTCCTACAATGAGCAGTTCTTC
TRBJ2-5 TRBD1 TRBV6-2/TRBV6-3 - 15 CASSYLGTGQETQYF TGTGCCAGCAGTTACTTAGGGACAGGACAAGAGACCCAGTACTTC
TRBJ2-2 - TRBV5-1 - 15 CASSLAQGNTGELFF TGCGCCAGCAGCTTGGCTCAGGGGAACACCGGGGAGCTGTTTTTT
TRBJ1-1 - TRBV7-9 - 16 CASSSRLFRVNTEAFF TGTGCCAGCAGCTCACGTCTCTTCCGGGTGAACACTGAAGCTTTCTTT
TRBJ2-5 TRBD1 TRBV27 - 14 CASSFYRGHETQYF TGTGCCAGCAGTTTCTACAGGGGGCACGAGACCCAGTACTTC
TRBJ1-5 - TRBV28 - 12 CASTYLGGPQHF TGTGCCAGCACCTATCTAGGAGGACCCCAGCATTTT